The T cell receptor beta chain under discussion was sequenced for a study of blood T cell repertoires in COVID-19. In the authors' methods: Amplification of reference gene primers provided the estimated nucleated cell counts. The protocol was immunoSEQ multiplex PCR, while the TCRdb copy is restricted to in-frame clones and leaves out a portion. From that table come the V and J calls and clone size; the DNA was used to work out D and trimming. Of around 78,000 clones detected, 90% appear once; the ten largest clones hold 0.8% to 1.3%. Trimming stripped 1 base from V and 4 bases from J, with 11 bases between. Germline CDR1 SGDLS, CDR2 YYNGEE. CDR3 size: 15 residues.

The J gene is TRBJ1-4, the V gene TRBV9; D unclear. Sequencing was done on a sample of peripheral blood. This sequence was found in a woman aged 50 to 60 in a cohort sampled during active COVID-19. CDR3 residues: CASSVTGSRNEKLFF. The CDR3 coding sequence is TGTGCCAGCAGCGTAACCGGGTCCCGTAATGAAAAACTGTTTTTT.